This T cell receptor beta chain was observed in a study of CD8+CD57+ T cells in acquired aplastic anemia. Genomic DNA, serving as template, underwent TCR beta VDJ and CDR3 profiling. A single record per CDR3 protein comes from TCRdb applying MiXCR to the reads. The table records almost 20,000 distinct CDR3 sequences, 40% of them present only once. This CDR3 is built from 14 residues. Per the germline V gene, CDR1 is SGHRS and CDR2 is YFSETQ. Trimming pared 1 base from V and 8 bases from J, leaving 13 bases between. Previously, flow cytometry had revealed CD8+CD57+ cell expansion in the patients chosen for sequencing. Every one of the patients had aplastic anemia (severe, acquired). No therapy had been given to the patients at the time of blood sampling. Study results and caveats: Lower diversity marked CD8+CD57+ cells in patients, relative to total CD4+ and CD8+ pools. Patients had around 30 CD8+ CDR3 sequences in common with controls (the shared set).

In regard to this clonotype: Its antigen is currently unknown.

Sequenced: CD8+CD57+ T cells sorted from PBMCs. Indicated subset: bead-enriched CD8+CD57+ effector memory T cells from SAA patients. The source is a human donor with aplastic anemia. The chain carries TRBV5-1 and TRBJ1-5; no clear D. CDR3 sequence reads: CASSLNTLNEPQHF. CDR3 bases: TGCGCCAGCAGCTTGAATACACTAAATGAGCCCCAGCATTTT.